This T cell receptor beta chain was documented in a study of blood T cell repertoires in COVID-19. Study-level information: Italy, Spain and the United States were the sources of the convalescent and acute COVID-19 samples. Sample material is recorded as cDNA or gDNA derived from T cells, B-cell-depleted T cells, or PBMCs.

Original data processing: Estimates of nucleated cell counts were drawn from the amplification of reference gene primers. The data were produced by immunoSEQ multiplex PCR, yet TCRdb's version contains in-frame clones alone and is incomplete. Clonal size and the V and J genes are those of that table, whereas D and trimming came from the DNA. The profile shows approximately 200,000 clones, more than 85% of them singletons. After removal of 4 bases from V and 3 bases from J, the junction contained 4 bases not matched to a gene. Germline V gene lookup returns CDR1 MNHEY and CDR2 SMNVEV (reference sequence). The CDR3 is made up of 15 amino acids.

The sequenced sample consisted of peripheral blood. The receptor was derived from a woman aged 25 to 39 with active or convalescent COVID-19. The chain recombines TRBV27 with TRBJ2-7; TRBD2 matches 12 bases. DNA for the CDR3: TGTGCCAGCAGTTCGGGACTAGCGGGTATCTACGAGCAGTACTTC. The encoded protein is CASSSGLAGIYEQYF.